This T cell receptor beta chain was captured by sequencing in a study of esophageal squamous cell carcinoma under preoperative chemotherapy. Study background: TCR repertoires were profiled from both peripheral blood T cells and tumor-infiltrating lymphocytes. Study-level points and caveats: Tumor-infiltrating lymphocytes showed no significant post-chemotherapy TCR diversity increase, unlike peripheral T cells. Clonal contraction, more than amplification, hit abundant clones after paclitaxel-nedaplatin. Peripheral T cells migrating into the tumor appeared to partly supply post-treatment tumor-infiltrating lymphocytes.

Each CDR3 protein is one row after TCRdb ran MiXCR on the PCR reads. The sample lists about 30,000 distinct CDR3 sequences; less than 55% were seen once. As regards this clonotype: The target antigen is unknown.

Time point reported: before preoperative PTX-NDP chemotherapy. CDR3 length: 17 amino acids. The trim removed 0 bases at V and 2 bases at J, leaving 4 bases unmatched. Germline V CDR1 and CDR2: MNHEY, SVGEGT. The receptor's source is a human donor with esophageal squamous cell carcinoma. The donor label of this sample is uncertain. This chain joins TRBV6-2 or TRBV6-3 and TRBJ2-1; 10 bases are shared with TRBD2. The specimen was collected from a patient given preoperative chemotherapy. CDR3 in amino acids: CASSYSKAGGTYNEQFF. The DNA for the CDR3 is TGTGCCAGCAGTTACTCGAAAGCGGGAGGGACCTACAATGAGCAGTTCTTC.